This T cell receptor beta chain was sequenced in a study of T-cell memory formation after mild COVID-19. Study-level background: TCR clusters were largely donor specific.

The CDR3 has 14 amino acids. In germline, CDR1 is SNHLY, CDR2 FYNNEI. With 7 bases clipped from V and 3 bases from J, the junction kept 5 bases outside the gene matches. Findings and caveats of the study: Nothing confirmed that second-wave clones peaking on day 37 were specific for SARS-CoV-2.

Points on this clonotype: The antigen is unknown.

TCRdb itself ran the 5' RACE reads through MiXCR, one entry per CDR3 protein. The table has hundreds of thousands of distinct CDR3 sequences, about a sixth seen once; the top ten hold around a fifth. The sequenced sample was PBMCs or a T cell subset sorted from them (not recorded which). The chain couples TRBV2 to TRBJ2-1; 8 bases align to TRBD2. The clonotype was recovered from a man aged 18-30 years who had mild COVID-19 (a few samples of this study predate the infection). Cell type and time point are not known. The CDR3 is CASNVAGGYNEQFF. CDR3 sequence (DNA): TGTGCCAGCAATGTCGCGGGGGGCTACAATGAGCAGTTCTTC. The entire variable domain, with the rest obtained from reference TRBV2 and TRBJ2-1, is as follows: EPEVTQTPSHQVTQMGQEVILRCVPISNHLYFYWYRQILGQKVEFLVSFYNNEISEKSEIFDDQFSVERPDGSNFTLKIRSTKLEDSAMYFCASNVAGGYNEQFFGPGTRLTVL.